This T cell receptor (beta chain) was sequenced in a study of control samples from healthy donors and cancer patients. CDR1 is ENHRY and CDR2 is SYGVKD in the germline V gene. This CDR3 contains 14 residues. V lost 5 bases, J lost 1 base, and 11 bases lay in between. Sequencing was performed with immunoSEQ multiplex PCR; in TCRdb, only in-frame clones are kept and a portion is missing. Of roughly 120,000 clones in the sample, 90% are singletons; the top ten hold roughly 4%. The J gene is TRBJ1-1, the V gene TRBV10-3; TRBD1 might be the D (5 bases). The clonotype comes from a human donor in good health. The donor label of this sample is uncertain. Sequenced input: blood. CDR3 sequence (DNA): TGTGCCATCAGTAGTCAAGGACAGAACACTGAAGCTTTCTTT. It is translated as CAISSQGQNTEAFF.